This TCR beta chain was profiled in a study of cytomegalovirus exposure and HLA in healthy donors. About the research overall: HLA-typed donors contributed approximately 86 million unique TCRs, which were held in an early data release. Study findings and constraints: Researchers counted 180 or so TCR beta chains as cytomegalovirus-associated. Judged likely to be a sequencing artifact was a cluster of highly shared sequence variants.

PCR was performed using 60 Vbeta and 13 Jbeta primers. The table came from immunoSEQ multiplex PCR; TCRdb's copy has only in-frame clones and leaves some out. The sample contains around 150,000 clones, roughly 76% of which appear only once. Germline-derived CDR1 and CDR2 are MDHEN and SYDVKM. V lost 5 bases to trimming and J lost 7 bases, with 12 bases between them. The CDR3 has 13 residues. Of note for this clone: Its antigen is unknown.

Input material: PBMCs. The rearrangement links TRBV28 to TRBJ1-5, with D perhaps TRBD1 (5 bases). The clonotype was recovered from a human donor in good health. This CDR3 reads CASSLLGGQPQHF. The CDR3, as DNA: TGTGCCAGCAGTCTACTGGGGGGGCAGCCCCAGCATTTT. The full variable domain, with the rest looked up from reference TRBV28 and TRBJ1-5, is DVKVTQSSRYLVKRTGEKVFLECVQDMDHENMFWYRQDPGLGLRLIYFSYDVKMKEKGDIPEGYSVSREKKERFSLILESASTNQTSMYLCASSLLGGQPQHFGDGTRLSIL.